This is a list of T cell receptor beta chains from one sample in a study of CD8+ T cells in alopecia areata. Assay: immunoSEQ multiplex PCR; the TCRdb copy retains only in-frame clones and omits some. Of 150,000 to 200,000 clones listed, about 55% are singletons. This sample comprised CD8+ T cells sorted from blood, obtained at week 24, from a patient treated with tofacitinib. These receptors all stem from a human donor with alopecia areata. CDR3s include the opening cysteine and the closing phenylalanine or tryptophan. Fields, in order: V gene, CDR3 length, CDR3 protein.

TRBV9,13,CASSGARNTEAFF
TRBV19,15,CASSAVAGVLNEQFF
TRBV10-1,16,CASSESGALDTGELFF
TRBV6-5,13,CASSYNSNQPQHF
TRBV29-1,15,CSVEVRQYPNTEAFF
TRBV7-6,17,CASSLALLQGAQETQYF
TRBV15,21,CATSRDPNLPLDREFQETQYF
TRBV29-1,15,CSVEFESGQGYEQYF
TRBV29-1,12,CSAHVGDPEAFF
TRBV6-5,16,CASSYMSSAGPGELFF
TRBV7-8,21,CASSLAVLTSGGPDDYNEQFF
TRBV27,14,CASSLSGLSQPQHF
TRBV4-3,13,CASSQDPATEAFF
TRBV30,12,CAWSPGTPEAFF
TRBV5-6,14,CASSWDRGSYEQYF
TRBV5-4,13,CASSRQESREQYF
TRBV19,14,CASSIQIGNSPLHF
TRBV25-1,13,CASSVGQGSEQFF
TRBV2,14,CASPRAGGPDTQYF
TRBV4-3,15,CASSQDSGLNTEAFF
TRBV19,13,CASSAGGVGGYTF
TRBV28,14,CASSLKGGNPIQYF
TRBV13,15,CASSFTGRMDYGYTF
TRBV7-3,14,CASSLATGDYEQYF
TRBV2,12,CASSSSGAKAFF
TRBV29-1,14,CSGLGGELNTEAFF
TRBV6-1,13,CASTQTGYDEQYF
TRBV6-5,13,CASSLPNTDTQYF
TRBV27,14,CASSPPVTGGEQFF
TRBV7-9,13,CASSLVSGFGAFF
TRBV30,12,CAWGTSGNEQFF
TRBV14,17,CASSQDGPTLYNEEQFF
TRBV29-1,15,CSAIPLGSSTDTQYF
TRBV2,14,CASSRDGNNEKLFF
TRBV23-1,17,CASSQSVGVDLGTEAFF
TRBV29-1,13,CSVHADSDYEQYF
TRBV29-1,13,CSVDGQGEEKLFF
TRBV5-4,16,CASSLKRELNTGELFF
TRBV7-9,14,CASSLVGGGHGYTF
TRBV2,15,CASRLSGGSSYEQYF
TRBV4-3,15,CASSQDGRPNTEAFF
TRBV7-2,16,CASSPGGASGKETQYF
TRBV5-1,15,CASSLAQGGTDTQYF
TRBV29-1,17,CSVEGRPGQPMNTEAFF
TRBV4-3,14,CASSQKRGNTEAFF
TRBV5-1,13,CASSLGRNYGYTF
TRBV29-1,17,CSVGPEGLADDTDTQYF
TRBV9,14,CASSVDGGTDTQYF
TRBV29-1,12,CSVDYRETEAFF
TRBV6-5,13,CASSYSGSYEQYF
TRBV11-2,15,CASSLDPSGKTEAFF
TRBV5-1,16,CASSLVVRDSLYEQYF
TRBV12-5,15,CASGPHPGQGYGYTF
TRBV27,14,CASSLTGGDEKLFF
TRBV7-8,15,CASSFEGVVGLGYTF
TRBV5-6,13,CASRGTGMTPLHF
TRBV14,14,CASSPADRNTEAFF
TRBV5-1,15,CASSLVSAVQETQYF